These T cell receptor beta chains were read from a single sample in a study of breast tumors, draining lymph nodes, adjacent tissues. In TCRdb, the multiplex PCR reads were re-called with MiXCR into one record per CDR3 protein. The sample lists 150,000 to 250,000 distinct CDR3 sequences, approximately 31% occurring once. Sequenced sample: axillary lymph node tissue. Receptors originate from a female donor with breast cancer. Some clones in this sample may be carry-over from other donors' samples. CDR3s include the opening cysteine and the closing phenylalanine or tryptophan. Each record gives: D gene, J gene, clone size, V gene, CDR3 DNA, CDR3 protein. The D gene is left open where the match is weak. Clone size is given for some rows only: seen once, a few or many times, or a class if the clone is expanded.

D: -
J: TRBJ2-5
size: once
V: TRBV18
DNA: TGTGCCAGCTCACCAGTGCCAGGGAATCAGTACTTC
CDR3: CASSPVPGNQYF

D: TRBD1
J: TRBJ1-4
size: -
V: TRBV29-1
DNA: TGCAGCGCCCCGATGGGGACAGGTGAAAAACTGTCTTTT
CDR3: CSAPMGTGEKLSF

D: TRBD1
J: TRBJ1-4
size: many
V: TRBV5-4
DNA: TGTGCCAGCAGCACCGGAGGGCAGGGGGCGGGTAATGAAAAACTGTTTTTT
CDR3: CASSTGGQGAGNEKLFF

D: TRBD2
J: TRBJ2-1
size: many
V: TRBV7-6
DNA: TGTGCCAGCAGCTTAGGGTCGCGGGGGGGCTACAATGAGCAGTTCTTC
CDR3: CASSLGSRGGYNEQFF

D: TRBD1
J: TRBJ1-2
size: many
V: TRBV6-5
DNA: TGTGCCAGCATTGGAACAGGGGGCGGCAGTGGCTACACCTTC
CDR3: CASIGTGGGSGYTF

D: TRBD2
J: TRBJ2-7
size: -
V: TRBV27
DNA: TGTGCCAGCAGTTTATCAGGACTAGCGGGGTACGAGCAGTACTTC
CDR3: CASSLSGLAGYEQYF

D: -
J: TRBJ1-6
size: many
V: TRBV7-3
DNA: TGTGCCAGCAGCTTAACGGTGGCGACTAATTCACCCCTCCACTTT
CDR3: CASSLTVATNSPLHF

D: TRBD2
J: TRBJ2-1
size: few
V: TRBV6-2/TRBV6-3
DNA: TGTGCCAGCAGTTACGGACTAGCGCCGCTTTACAATGAGCAGTTCTTC
CDR3: CASSYGLAPLYNEQFF

D: -
J: TRBJ2-3
size: few
V: TRBV30
DNA: TGTGGCTGCCCCCTTGATACTTTCTATCTCACAGATACGCAGTATTTT
CDR3: CGCPLDTFYLTDTQYF

D: -
J: TRBJ1-2
size: many
V: TRBV10-3
DNA: TGTGCCATCAGTGAGTCGGAGGGGAACGGCTACACCTTC
CDR3: CAISESEGNGYTF

D: -
J: TRBJ2-3
size: many
V: TRBV7-2
DNA: TGTGCCAGCAGCTTCCGGACCCTGGGCACAGATACGCAGTATTTT
CDR3: CASSFRTLGTDTQYF

D: -
J: TRBJ2-3
size: many
V: TRBV20-1
DNA: TGCAGTGCCGTTCACAGCCCGCAGTATTTT
CDR3: CSAVHSPQYF

D: -
J: TRBJ2-5
size: many
V: TRBV7-9
DNA: TGTGCCAGCAGCCCGGCGGGGTGGGAGACCCAGTACTTC
CDR3: CASSPAGWETQYF

D: -
J: TRBJ2-7
size: many
V: TRBV9
DNA: TGTGCCAGCAGCGTAGACGGGAAGTACGAGCAGTACTTC
CDR3: CASSVDGKYEQYF

D: TRBD1
J: TRBJ1-5
size: many
V: TRBV20-1
DNA: TGCAGTGCTAGGGTCTTGGGACAGGCCGACGCGGCCCAGCATTTT
CDR3: CSARVLGQADAAQHF

D: -
J: TRBJ2-7
size: -
V: TRBV6-9
DNA: TGTGCCAGCACCCCGGGGCAGGGAATTATTGGCGAGCAGTACTTC
CDR3: CASTPGQGIIGEQYF

D: -
J: TRBJ1-1
size: -
V: TRBV12-5
DNA: TGTGCTAGTGGTTTGGTGACGGCAGCTTTCTTT
CDR3: CASGLVTAAFF

D: -
J: TRBJ2-3
size: medium-sized
V: TRBV15
DNA: TGTGCCACCAGCAGACCCACAGATACGCAGTATTTT
CDR3: CATSRPTDTQYF

D: TRBD2
J: TRBJ2-5
size: many
V: TRBV4-3
DNA: TGCGCCAGCAGCCAAGTCGGGACTAGCGGGAGGGTGGAGACCCAGTACTTC
CDR3: CASSQVGTSGRVETQYF

D: -
J: TRBJ2-7
size: many
V: TRBV7-9
DNA: TGTGCCAGCAGCTTTGGCCCGGGCCCCCACGAGCAGTACTTC
CDR3: CASSFGPGPHEQYF

D: -
J: TRBJ2-7
size: many
V: TRBV30
DNA: TGTGCCTCCTCGGACGTCCGCTACGAGCAGTACTTC
CDR3: CASSDVRYEQYF

D: -
J: TRBJ2-3
size: -
V: TRBV7-7
DNA: TGTGCTAGCAGCTTAGGGATAGAGGGGAATGAGATGTATTTT
CDR3: CASSLGIEGNEMYF

D: -
J: TRBJ2-2
size: many
V: TRBV11-3
DNA: TGTGCCAGCAGCCATATCGGGGTTGGCACCGGGGAGCTGTTTTTT
CDR3: CASSHIGVGTGELFF

D: -
J: TRBJ1-2
size: many
V: TRBV12-3/TRBV12-4
DNA: TGTGCCAGCAGGCCAACAGGGATCTATGGCTACACCTTC
CDR3: CASRPTGIYGYTF

D: TRBD1
J: TRBJ2-5
size: many
V: TRBV19
DNA: TGTGCCAGTAGTATAGTAGGGGGCGGAGAGACCCAGTACTTC
CDR3: CASSIVGGGETQYF

D: TRBD1
J: TRBJ2-5
size: -
V: TRBV18
DNA: TGTGCCAGCTCACCAGGGACAGGGGCAGTCGAGACCCAGTACTTC
CDR3: CASSPGTGAVETQYF

D: -
J: TRBJ1-2
size: many
V: TRBV6-5
DNA: TGTGCCAGCAGTAGGGCGACAGCCGGCGGCTACACCTTC
CDR3: CASSRATAGGYTF

D: TRBD1
J: TRBJ2-7
size: many
V: TRBV5-5
DNA: TGTGCCAGCAGCACCCTGACAGGGGGCCCACCCTACGAGCAGTACTTC
CDR3: CASSTLTGGPPYEQYF

D: -
J: TRBJ1-5
size: many
V: TRBV20-1
DNA: TGCAGTGCTAGTCCAGGAGCCTATAGCAATCAGCCCCAGCATTTT
CDR3: CSASPGAYSNQPQHF

D: -
J: TRBJ1-4
size: many
V: TRBV5-1
DNA: TGCGCCAGCAGTTTTCGTTCAGGGGCCCCTAATGAAAAACTGTTTTTT
CDR3: CASSFRSGAPNEKLFF

D: TRBD2
J: TRBJ2-3
size: many
V: TRBV5-1
DNA: TGCGCCAGCAGCTCCCCTAGCGGCGGAGGTAGCACAGATACGCAGTATTTT
CDR3: CASSSPSGGGSTDTQYF

D: -
J: TRBJ2-7
size: many
V: TRBV28
DNA: TGTGCCAGCAGCAGCCCGGGGACGGATTCCTACGAGCAGTACTTC
CDR3: CASSSPGTDSYEQYF

D: -
J: TRBJ1-5
size: -
V: TRBV7-8
DNA: TGTGCCAGCAGCTTAGCGGAACAGCCCCAGCATTTT
CDR3: CASSLAEQPQHF

D: -
J: TRBJ2-5
size: -
V: TRBV6-4
DNA: TGTGCCAGCAGTCACCGGCGCAAGGGGAGTTCAACATCACAAGAGACCCAGTACTTC
CDR3: CASSHRRKGSSTSQETQYF

D: -
J: TRBJ2-7
size: many
V: TRBV7-6
DNA: TGTGCCAGCAGCCCCCTTACCTACGAGCAGTACTTC
CDR3: CASSPLTYEQYF

D: -
J: TRBJ1-5
size: -
V: TRBV29-1
DNA: TGCAGACCGTGTGGGAGGATATGGCAGCCCCAGCATTTT
CDR3: CRPCGRIWQPQHF

D: TRBD2
J: TRBJ2-5
size: few
V: TRBV5-4
DNA: TGTGCCAGCAGCTTGGACGGACTAGCGGGGGGGCCAGAGACCCAGTACTTC
CDR3: CASSLDGLAGGPETQYF

D: -
J: TRBJ1-3
size: many
V: TRBV3-1
DNA: TGTGCCAGCAGCCCGGGCCGACCACTGTCTGGAAACACCATATATTTT
CDR3: CASSPGRPLSGNTIYF

D: -
J: TRBJ2-1
size: few
V: TRBV28
DNA: TGTGCCAGCGGCTACAGAGCCCAGCAGTTCTTC
CDR3: CASGYRAQQFF

D: -
J: TRBJ2-1
size: many
V: TRBV7-2
DNA: TGTGCCAGCAGCTTAGAAGCAGGGATCACCTACAATGAGCAGTTCTTC
CDR3: CASSLEAGITYNEQFF

D: -
J: TRBJ1-6
size: many
V: TRBV5-1
DNA: TGTGCCAGCAGCTTATCCGGGGGGAGTTCACCCCTCCACTTT
CDR3: CASSLSGGSSPLHF

D: TRBD2
J: TRBJ2-7
size: -
V: TRBV2
DNA: TGTGCTAGCTTCTGGGGACGGGGGGAAACCTACGAGCAGTACTTC
CDR3: CASFWGRGETYEQYF

D: TRBD2
J: TRBJ2-3
size: many
V: TRBV15
DNA: TGTGCCACCAGCGGCGCCGGGACTAGCGGGAGGGGCGGTACGCAGTATTTT
CDR3: CATSGAGTSGRGGTQYF

D: TRBD2
J: TRBJ2-2
size: -
V: TRBV7-3
DNA: TGTGCCAGCAGGGCCGAATCGGGGCGGGAGGGCGGCGGGGAGCTGTTTTTT
CDR3: CASRAESGREGGGELFF

D: -
J: TRBJ1-6
size: many
V: TRBV27
DNA: TGTGCCAGCAGTTTATCTGAGGGGACTTATTCACCCCTCCACTTT
CDR3: CASSLSEGTYSPLHF

D: TRBD1
J: TRBJ1-1
size: -
V: TRBV6-2/TRBV6-3
DNA: TGTGCCAGCAGTTACCGAACAGGGGGGAACACTGAAGCTTTCTTT
CDR3: CASSYRTGGNTEAFF